The sequence of this T cell receptor beta chain was determined in a study of T cell responses to AZD1222 COVID-19 vaccine. About the study: Samples with a second dose at about 4 or about 12 weeks were pooled together. Study results and caveats: Among those given AZD1222, only 6 or 7 were seropositive at baseline. Females made up more of the donors, who were largely white British, and clonal diversity may have come out too low.

This clone was recorded once. Its antigen remains unknown. Produced via immunoSEQ multiplex PCR; TCRdb's table is partial and in-frame only. The data contain about 120,000 clones, roughly 90% of them seen just once; the ten biggest clones take up around 14%. The TCR was taken from an adult in good health. This sample comprised peripheral blood, obtained on day 0 of AZD1222 vaccination.

CDR3 amino acids: CASRTRPGLAAYEQYF. CDR3 DNA sequence: TGTGCCAGCAGAACTAGACCGGGACTAGCGGCCTACGAGCAGTACTTC. The J gene is TRBJ2-7, the V gene TRBV28; 11 bases agree with TRBD2. CDR3 length: 16 amino acids. V trimming: 6 bases; J trimming: 2 bases; junction bases outside the gene matches: 9. The V gene's germline CDR1 is MDHEN and CDR2 SYDVKM.